The TCR beta chain described here comes from a study of cytomegalovirus exposure and HLA in healthy donors. Researchers ran the PCR with 60 Vbeta and 13 Jbeta primers. Some clones are missing from TCRdb's copy, which holds only in-frame ones; the method was immunoSEQ multiplex PCR. Here the sample spans around 120,000 clones, roughly 79% being singletons. Study conclusions and caveats: CMV serostatus was the sole immune exposure information available. The study designated about 160 TCR beta chains cytomegalovirus-associated. Roughly uniform depth of sequencing across donors was assumed in presence/absence analyses.

The germline V and J ends were trimmed by 3 bases and 0 bases, with 15 bases remaining between them. Germline loops: CDR1 SGHDN, CDR2 FVKESK. This CDR3 has 16 residues. A few counts support this clone. Its antigen is unidentified. Sequences were obtained from PBMCs. V usage is TRBV14 and J usage is TRBJ2-7; D possibly corresponds to TRBD1 (6 bases). This clonotype originated in a man aged 18 to 30 in good health and CMV-seronegative. CDR3 nucleotides: TGTGCCAGCAGCCAGCTTGGCGGACAGAGCTCCTACGAGCAGTACTTC. This gives the protein CASSQLGGQSSYEQYF.